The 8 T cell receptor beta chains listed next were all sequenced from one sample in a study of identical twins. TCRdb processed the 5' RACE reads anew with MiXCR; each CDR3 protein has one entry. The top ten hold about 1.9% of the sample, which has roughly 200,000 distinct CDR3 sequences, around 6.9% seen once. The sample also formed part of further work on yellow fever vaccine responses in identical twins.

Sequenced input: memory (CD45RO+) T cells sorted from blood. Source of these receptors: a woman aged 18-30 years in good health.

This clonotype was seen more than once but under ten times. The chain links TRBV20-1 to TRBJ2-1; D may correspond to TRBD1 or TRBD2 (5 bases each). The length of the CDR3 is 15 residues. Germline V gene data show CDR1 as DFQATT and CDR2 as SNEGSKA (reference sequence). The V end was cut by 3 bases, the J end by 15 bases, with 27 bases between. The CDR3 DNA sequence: TGCAGTGCTAGTCCACCGGGACCCACAACCTCAGATATGTTCTTC. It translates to CSASPPGPTTSDMFF.

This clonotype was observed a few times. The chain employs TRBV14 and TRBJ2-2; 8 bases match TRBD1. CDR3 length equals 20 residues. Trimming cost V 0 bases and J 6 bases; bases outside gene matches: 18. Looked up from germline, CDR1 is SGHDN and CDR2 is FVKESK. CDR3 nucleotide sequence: TGTGCCAGCAGCCAAGAGAAGAGCCCGTTGGACAGGGACCGCTCCGGGGAGCTGTTTTTT. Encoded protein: CASSQEKSPLDRDRSGELFF.

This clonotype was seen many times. The CDR3: CASARTGGANTEAFF. CDR3 coding DNA: TGTGCCAGCGCTCGGACAGGGGGCGCGAACACTGAAGCTTTCTTT. The chain couples TRBV3-1 to TRBJ1-1; 11 bases map to TRBD1. V shed 8 bases and J 1 base; nucleotides not matched to a gene: 6. This CDR3 contains 15 residues. Germline CDR1 reads LGHDT; CDR2 reads YNNKEL (reference sequence).

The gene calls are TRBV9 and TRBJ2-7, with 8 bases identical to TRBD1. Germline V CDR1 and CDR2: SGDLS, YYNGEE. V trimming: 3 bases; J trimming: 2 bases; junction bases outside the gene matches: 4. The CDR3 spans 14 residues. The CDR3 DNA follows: TGTGCCAGCAGCGGACAGGGGAGACCCTACGAGCAGTACTTC. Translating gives CASSGQGRPYEQYF. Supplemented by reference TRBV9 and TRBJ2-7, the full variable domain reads DSGVTQTPKHLITATGQRVTLRCSPRSGDLSVYWYQQSLDQGLQFLIQYYNGEERAKGNILERFSAQQFPDLHSELNLSSLELGDSALYFCASSGQGRPYEQYFGPGTRLTVT.

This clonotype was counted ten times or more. The CDR3 nucleotides read TGTGCCAGCAGTTTCCAAACAGGGGGCGCCGACATTCAGTACTTC. This gives the protein CASSFQTGGADIQYF. This chain uses TRBV6-5 with TRBJ2-4; TRBD1 aligns across 9 bases. CDR1 and CDR2 from the germline V gene are MNHEY and SVGAGI. CDR3 size: 15 residues. J gave up 8 bases and V 4 bases, and 9 bases lay outside the gene matches.

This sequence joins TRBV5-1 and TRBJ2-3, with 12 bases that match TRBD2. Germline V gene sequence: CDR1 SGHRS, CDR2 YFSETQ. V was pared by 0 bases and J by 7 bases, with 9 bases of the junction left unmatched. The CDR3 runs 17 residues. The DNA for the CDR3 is TGCGCCAGCAGCTTGGGCCTAGCGGGGGGGCCTGGGAATACGCAGTATTTT. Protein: CASSLGLAGGPGNTQYF.

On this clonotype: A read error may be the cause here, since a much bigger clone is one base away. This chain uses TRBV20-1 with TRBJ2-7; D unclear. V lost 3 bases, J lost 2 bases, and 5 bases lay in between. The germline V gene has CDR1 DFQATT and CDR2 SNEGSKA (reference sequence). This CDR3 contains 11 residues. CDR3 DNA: TGCAGTGCTAGGACCACCTACGAGCAGTACTTC. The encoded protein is CSARTTYEQYF.

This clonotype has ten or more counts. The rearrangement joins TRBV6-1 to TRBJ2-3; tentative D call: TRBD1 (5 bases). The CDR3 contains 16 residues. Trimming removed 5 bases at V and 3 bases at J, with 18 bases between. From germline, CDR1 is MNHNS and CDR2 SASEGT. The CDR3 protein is CASSPLTQGRTDTQYF. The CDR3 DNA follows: TGTGCCAGCAGTCCCCTCACTCAGGGAAGGACAGATACGCAGTATTTT.